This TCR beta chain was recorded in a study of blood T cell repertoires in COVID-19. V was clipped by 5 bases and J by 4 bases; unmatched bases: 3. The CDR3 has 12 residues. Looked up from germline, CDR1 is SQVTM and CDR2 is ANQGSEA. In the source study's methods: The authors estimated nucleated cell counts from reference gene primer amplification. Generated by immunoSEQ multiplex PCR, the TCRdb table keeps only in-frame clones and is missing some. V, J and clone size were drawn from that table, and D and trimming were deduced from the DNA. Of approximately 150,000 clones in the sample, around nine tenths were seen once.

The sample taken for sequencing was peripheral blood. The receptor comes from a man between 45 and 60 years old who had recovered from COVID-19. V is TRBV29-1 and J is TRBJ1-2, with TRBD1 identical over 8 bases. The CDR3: CSVPDRGYGYTF. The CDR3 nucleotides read TGCAGCGTTCCAGACAGGGGCTATGGCTACACCTTC.